This T cell receptor (beta chain) was identified during a study of T cell responses to AZD1222 COVID-19 vaccine. Germline assignment: CDR1 KGHDR and CDR2 SFDVKD. The length of the CDR3 is 16 residues. The germline V and J ends were trimmed by 1 base and 0 bases, with 9 bases remaining between them. Only in-frame clones appear in the TCRdb table, and some are missing; sequencing was by immunoSEQ multiplex PCR. The sample consists of under 130,000 clones, approximately 89% of them appearing once. The clonotype originates from an adult who received the AZD1222 COVID-19 vaccine. This specimen consisted of peripheral blood, obtained 28 days after the second AZD1222 dose. The chain recombines TRBV24-1 with TRBJ2-1; the D gene is possibly TRBD2 (6 bases). CDR3 sequence reads: CATSDFLANSYNEQFF. CDR3 nucleotide sequence: TGTGCCACCAGTGATTTCCTAGCGAACTCCTACAATGAGCAGTTCTTC.